One and the same sample provided the 4 T cell receptor beta chains below, sequenced in a study of T cells expressing NK-cell markers. For each CDR3 protein, TCRdb gives one entry from its re-call of the 5' RACE reads, without DNA. The sample yields some 460,000 distinct CDR3 sequences, of which the top ten take up 1.4%. Sequenced: blood T cells: a sorted CD56 or NKG2C T cell subset, CD4+ or CD8+ T cells, or bulk PBMC T cells (not recorded which). The receptors were gathered from a woman aged 50 to 65 in good health.

V usage is TRBV3-1 and J usage is TRBJ2-2. Looked up from germline, CDR1 is LGHDT and CDR2 is YNNKEL (reference sequence). This CDR3 is 15 amino acids long. The CDR3 is CASSQDYRYTGELFF. The whole variable domain, filled in from reference TRBV3-1 and TRBJ2-2, reads DTAVSQTPKYLVTQMGNDKSIKCEQNLGHDTMYWYKQDSKKFLKIMFSYNNKELIINETVPNRFSPKSPDKAHLNLHINSLELGDSAVYFCASSQDYRYTGELFFGEGSRLTVL.

The rearrangement joins TRBV7-2 to TRBJ2-3. The CDR3 sequence is 19 residues long. CDR1 and CDR2 (germline): SGHTA, FQGNSA. The CDR3 sequence is CASSFDARYRDRATDTQYF.

This sequence joins TRBV5-1 and TRBJ2-7; there is no DNA to check the TCRdb D call of TRBD1. The CDR3 spans 14 residues. Germline CDR1 reads SGHRS; CDR2 reads YFSETQ. CDR3 region: CASRDGTGWDEQYF.

The V gene is TRBV19, the J gene TRBJ2-3; the D gene TCRdb calls, TRBD1, cannot be checked with no DNA. Germline V gene sequence: CDR1 LNHDA, CDR2 SQIVND (reference sequence). There are 14 residues in the CDR3. This CDR3 is CATLRDRGADTQYF.